This passage covers 14 T cell receptor beta chains from one sample sequenced in a study of T cell repertoires in cytomegalovirus infection. TCRdb called the reads again in MiXCR, with one record for every CDR3 protein. The sample lists 750,000 to 950,000 distinct CDR3 sequences; 29% were seen once. Their target antigens are unknown. This sample comprised cultured CD8+ T cells from PBMCs, obtained from culture after CMV antigen stimulation. These receptors came from a human donor in good health (CMV status not recorded). Some clones in this sample may be carry-over from other donors' samples.

The chain employs TRBV28 and TRBJ2-1, with D tentatively TRBD2 (6 bases). The CDR3 extends over 14 amino acids. Germline V gene lookup returns CDR1 MDHEN and CDR2 SYDVKM. V was clipped by 5 bases and J by 8 bases, with 16 bases between them. The CDR3 DNA sequence: TGTGCCAGCAGTCTCGGGAGCTGGGTAGATGAGCAGTTCTTC. Protein product: CASSLGSWVDEQFF.

The chain couples TRBV20-1 to TRBJ2-5; the D gene is possibly TRBD1 (6 bases). Trimming took 5 bases from V and 4 from J, leaving 14 bases between them. From germline, CDR1 is DFQATT and CDR2 SNEGSKA (reference sequence). CDR3 size: 13 residues. The CDR3 nucleotides are TGCAGTGCTCCCCCACAGGGTAGAGAGACCCAGTACTTC. Protein product: CSAPPQGRETQYF.

This clonotype has more than one count but fewer than ten. The V and J genes are TRBV2 and TRBJ2-2, with no clear D. Trimming shortened V by 1 base and J by 8 bases, and 5 bases separated the two germline ends. Per the germline V gene, CDR1 is SNHLY and CDR2 is FYNNEI. The CDR3 length is 12 residues. The DNA of the CDR3 is TGTGCCAGCAGTGAAGAATCAGGGGAGCTGTTTTTT. Its protein product is CASSEESGELFF.

This clonotype was recorded at least ten times. V is TRBV7-6 and J is TRBJ2-2; D remains ambiguous. The ends were cut back, 0 bases at V and 3 bases at J, with 11 bases in the middle. There are 16 residues in the CDR3. Germline loops: CDR1 SGHVS, CDR2 FNYEAQ. The CDR3 region is CASSLANTRDTGELFF. CDR3 sequence (DNA): TGTGCCAGCAGCTTAGCGAACACCCGAGACACCGGGGAGCTGTTTTTT.

The chain employs TRBV5-6 and TRBJ1-2; D possibly corresponds to TRBD1 (6 bases). The V end lost 3 bases, the J end lost 0 bases, and 21 bases lay between the germline ends. CDR1 and CDR2 from the germline V gene are SGHDT and YYEEEE. The CDR3 runs to 18 residues. CDR3 loop: CASSWGTYLSPSNYGYTF. Written as DNA, the CDR3 is TGTGCCAGCAGCTGGGGGACATACCTATCCCCCTCTAACTATGGCTACACCTTC.

The chain joins TRBV4-2 to TRBJ2-3, with D maybe TRBD2 (5 bases). CDR3 length: 16 amino acids. Germline CDR1 LGHNA, CDR2 YNFKEQ. The V and J ends lost 2 bases and 1 base respectively, with 13 bases between them. The CDR3 region has the DNA TGTGCCAGCAGCCAACGGGCCGGGCGGGGCACAGATACGCAGTATTTT. As protein: CASSQRAGRGTDTQYF.

V gene TRBV7-9 combines with J gene TRBJ2-2, with D hard to call. V dropped 4 bases and J dropped 0 bases, with 12 bases sitting between them. The CDR3 runs to 16 residues. Germline V CDR1 and CDR2: SEHNR, FQNEAQ (reference sequence). For the CDR3, the DNA is TGTGCCAGCAGCTCCCGGTTCGGATCGAACACCGGGGAGCTGTTTTTT. It codes for CASSSRFGSNTGELFF.

There are a few counts of this clonotype. This chain connects TRBV25-1 to TRBJ2-3, with TRBD2 identical over 7 bases. CDR1 is MGHDK, CDR2 SYGVNS, per germline. This CDR3 is 17 amino acids long. Losses at the gene ends were 0 bases for V and 1 base for J; bases not matched to a gene: 7. The CDR3 reads CASSEYWFTSGTDTQYF. DNA for the CDR3: TGTGCCAGCAGTGAATATTGGTTTACTAGCGGCACAGATACGCAGTATTTT.

The gene calls are TRBV27 and TRBJ1-6, with TRBD1 matching over 10 bases. The V segment lost 5 bases and the J segment 7 bases; nucleotides outside the gene matches: 8. This CDR3 has 16 residues. Germline V CDR1 and CDR2: MNHEY, SMNVEV (reference sequence). CDR3 region: CASSASTGGWNSPLHF. The CDR3, as DNA: TGTGCCAGCAGTGCCTCGACAGGGGGCTGGAATTCACCCCTCCACTTT.

This chain connects TRBV25-1 to TRBJ1-2; 7 nucleotides agree with TRBD1. Germline V gene sequence: CDR1 MGHDK, CDR2 SYGVNS. This CDR3 is 13 amino acids long. V lost 3 bases to trimming and J lost 4 bases; unmatched junction nucleotides: 2. The DNA for the CDR3 is TGTGCCAGCAGTGACGGGGACAGCTATGGCTACACCTTC. Its protein product is CASSDGDSYGYTF.

CDR3 DNA: TGTGCCAGCAGCTTGGCAGGGCCCCAGCAGCCCCAGCATTTT. Its protein product is CASSLAGPQQPQHF. V usage is TRBV5-6 and J usage is TRBJ1-5; the D gene is possibly TRBD1 (5 bases). V lost 0 bases to trimming and J lost 7 bases, with 11 bases between them. The germline gives CDR1 SGHDT, CDR2 YYEEEE. The CDR3 has 14 residues.

CDR3 amino acids: CASSLTVGSGETQYF. Written as DNA, the CDR3 is TGTGCCAGCAGTTTAACGGTAGGGAGTGGAGAGACCCAGTACTTC. The genes are TRBV27 and TRBJ2-5; a weak D match, TRBD2 (5 bases). Germline V gene lookup returns CDR1 MNHEY and CDR2 SMNVEV (reference sequence). This CDR3 has 15 residues. Between the trimmed V and J ends, which lost 2 bases and 4 bases, there was a span of 14 bases.

As to this clonotype: Compared with germline, one end of the junction differs, possibly owing to a read error. The rearrangement links TRBV5-3 to TRBJ2-7; D tentatively reads TRBD1 or TRBD2 (5 bases each). TRBV5-3 is an ORF; its function is uncertain. The CDR3 length is 15 residues. The CDR3 bases are TGTGCCAGCAGCTTGGGAGTGCCGGGACCCTACGAGCAGTACTTC. Its protein product is CASSLGVPGPYEQYF.

This clonotype was counted a few times. The V and J genes are TRBV6-1 and TRBJ1-2; no definite D call. The ends were cut back, 4 bases at V and 7 bases at J, with 16 bases in the middle. From germline, CDR1 is MNHNS and CDR2 SASEGT. This CDR3 comprises 14 residues. The CDR3: CASSAPGIMFGYTF. The CDR3 nucleotides read TGTGCCAGCAGTGCGCCGGGTATTATGTTTGGCTACACCTTC.